The clone carrying this T cell receptor beta chain was detected ten times or more. Over 18 months of follow-up, stable hyperthyroidism required that no ophthalmopathy appear. Researchers turned away patients with other autoimmune diseases, uncontrolled infections, pregnancy or lactation. TCR beta CDR3 regions were amplified from RNA transcripts. RT-PCR in the first round used HTBI primers; a second-round multiplex PCR followed. TCRdb ran MiXCR on the multiplex PCR reads and lists one entry per CDR3 protein. The sample records 300,000 to 500,000 distinct CDR3 sequences, just over 15% being singletons. The data belong to a study of Graves' ophthalmopathy and Graves' hyperthyroidism. Study background: Ahead of any treatment, peripheral blood was obtained at the initial diagnosis.

Germline CDR1 and CDR2: SGHTA and FQGNSA. The CDR3 totals 14 residues. The V and J ends lost 5 bases and 11 bases, in that order; junction bases with no gene match: 12. The chain has TRBV7-2 and TRBJ1-2, with TRBD1 matching over 9 bases. The sequenced sample consisted of peripheral blood. The TCR was taken from a woman aged 18-29 years with stable Graves' hyperthyroidism. The CDR3 sequence is CASSPPGQGRWYTF. CDR3 nucleotide sequence: TGTGCCAGCAGCCCACCGGGACAGGGAAGGTGGTACACCTTC.